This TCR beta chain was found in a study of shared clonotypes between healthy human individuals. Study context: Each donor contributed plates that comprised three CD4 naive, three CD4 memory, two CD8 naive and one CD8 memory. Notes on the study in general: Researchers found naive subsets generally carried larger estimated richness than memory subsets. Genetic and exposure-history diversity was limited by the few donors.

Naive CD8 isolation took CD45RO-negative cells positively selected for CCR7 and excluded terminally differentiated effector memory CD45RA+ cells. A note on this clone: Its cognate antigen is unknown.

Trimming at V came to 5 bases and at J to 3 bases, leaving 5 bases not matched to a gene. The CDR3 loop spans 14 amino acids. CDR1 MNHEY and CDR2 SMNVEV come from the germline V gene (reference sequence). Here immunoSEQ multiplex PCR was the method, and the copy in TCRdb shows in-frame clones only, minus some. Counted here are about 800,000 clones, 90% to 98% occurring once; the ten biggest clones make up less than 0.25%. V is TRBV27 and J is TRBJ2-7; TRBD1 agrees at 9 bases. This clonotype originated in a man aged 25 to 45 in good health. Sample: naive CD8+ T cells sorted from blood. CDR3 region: CASSKSGQGYEQYF. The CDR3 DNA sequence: TGTGCCAGCAGTAAATCGGGACAGGGCTACGAGCAGTACTTC.